Only a few counts were recorded for the clone carrying this T cell receptor beta chain. The protocol was immunoSEQ multiplex PCR, while the TCRdb copy is restricted to in-frame clones and leaves out a portion. The profile shows roughly 220,000 clones, roughly 94% of them singletons. V lost 2 bases to trimming and J lost 6 bases; unmatched junction nucleotides: 6. The CDR3 is 15 amino acids. CDR1 and CDR2 (germline): SGDLS, YYNGEE. This sample stems from a study of control samples from healthy donors and cancer patients. The receptor was derived from a middle-aged man in good health. The sample taken for sequencing was blood. The rearrangement links TRBV9 to TRBJ1-4; 8 bases are a match to TRBD1. The CDR3 coding sequence is TGTGCCAGCAGCGTGGGACAGGACTGGGATGAAAAACTGTTTTTT. Protein sequence: CASSVGQDWDEKLFF.